One T cell receptor beta chain is described in this entry. The sample belongs to a study of blood T cell repertoires in COVID-19. Across the whole study: Acute and convalescent COVID-19 specimens originated in the United States, Italy and Spain.

The method was immunoSEQ multiplex PCR; TCRdb's version includes in-frame clones alone and lacks a portion of them. The table includes hundreds of thousands of clones, 70% to 90% detected once. Self-reported history from a screening survey and questionnaire set each donor's cohort. Two negative PCRs, clearance, or symptom resolution had been documented for recovered Cohort 3 donors. This CDR3 has 13 residues. J was trimmed by 5 bases and V by 3 bases; bases with no gene match: 2. V is TRBV12-3 or TRBV12-4 and J is TRBJ2-3; 7 bases align to TRBD1. The sample comprised PBMCs or T cells enriched from blood (not recorded which). The TCR was taken from a man aged 25 to 45 who had recovered from COVID-19. CDR3 in amino acids: CASSFNRGDTQYF. The DNA for the CDR3 is TGTGCCAGCAGTTTCAACAGGGGAGATACGCAGTATTTT.